These 32 T cell receptor beta chains originate from one sample sequenced in a study of regulatory T cells in long-lasting Graves disease. CDR3 regions were amplified by Arm-PCR using iRepertoire HTBI primers to build TCR beta libraries. TCRdb re-derived calls from the multiplex PCR reads in MiXCR, one entry per CDR3 protein. The sample holds 300,000 to 450,000 distinct CDR3 sequences; 15% are singletons and the top ten take over 20%. Stated time point: newly diagnosed GD, antithyroid drugs for less than 3 months. PBMC-derived RNA was used for the TCR library. Material: peripheral blood mononuclear cells (PBMCs), obtained at new diagnosis, from a patient treated with antithyroid drugs. These receptors were collected from a female donor with Graves disease.

This clonotype occurred many times. The chain combines TRBV4-1 with TRBJ1-2; 8 bases are shared with TRBD1. Germline loops: CDR1 MGHRA, CDR2 YSYEKL. The V and J ends lost 1 base and 8 bases, in that order; junction bases with no gene match: 9. The CDR3 is 15 amino acids. In DNA, the CDR3 is TGCGCCAGCAGCCAAGTAGTAGGACAGGGTGTGGGCTACACCTTC. Protein: CASSQVVGQGVGYTF.

This clonotype was counted ten times or more. This chain links TRBV28 with TRBJ2-3; maybe TRBD1 (5 bases). Trimming stripped 8 bases from V and 2 bases from J, with 11 bases between. This CDR3 has 13 residues. Germline CDR1 MDHEN, CDR2 SYDVKM. CDR3 loop: CASHDSPTDTQYF. In DNA, the CDR3 is TGTGCCAGCCATGACAGTCCCACAGATACGCAGTATTTT. Looking up the rest from reference TRBV28 and TRBJ2-3 gives the full variable domain: DVKVTQSSRYLVKRTGEKVFLECVQDMDHENMFWYRQDPGLGLRLIYFSYDVKMKEKGDIPEGYSVSREKKERFSLILESASTNQTSMYLCASHDSPTDTQYFGPGTRLTVL.

The table lists this clonotype with many counts. The chain has TRBV12-3 or TRBV12-4 and TRBJ2-2; 8 bases are shared with TRBD1. The CDR3 extends over 12 amino acids. The V gene end was trimmed by 3 bases and the J gene end by 10 bases; junction bases not matched to a gene: 1. The CDR3 DNA sequence: TGTGCCAGCAGTTTGGACAGGGAGGAGCTGTTTTTT. It specifies CASSLDREELFF.

This clonotype was detected many times. The genes are TRBV7-9 and TRBJ2-1, with D perhaps TRBD2 (6 bases). The V end was cut by 3 bases, the J end by 3 bases, with 15 bases between. Germline V lookup: CDR1 SEHNR, CDR2 FQNEAQ (reference sequence). This CDR3 spans 16 amino acids. CDR3 nucleotide sequence: TGTGCCAGCAGCTTTAAACGGGAGAGGCGCTACAATGAGCAGTTCTTC. This encodes CASSFKRERRYNEQFF.

This clonotype appeared many times. The CDR3 region is CATSAQERGVNTGELFF. As DNA, the CDR3 is TGTGCCACCAGTGCCCAAGAACGTGGTGTGAACACCGGGGAGCTGTTTTTT. This chain links TRBV24-1 with TRBJ2-2; unclear D gene. V was shortened by 5 bases and J by 1 base, with 16 bases between the two germline ends. The CDR3 extends over 17 amino acids. Germline V gene sequence: CDR1 KGHDR, CDR2 SFDVKD.

This clonotype showed up many times. V gene TRBV6-1 combines with J gene TRBJ1-1, with 10 positions matching TRBD1. This CDR3 is 16 amino acids long. V dropped 0 bases and J dropped 2; count of bases not matched to a gene: 3. Germline V CDR1 and CDR2: MNHNS, SASEGT. CDR3: CASSEADRGYNTEAFF. The CDR3 DNA reads TGTGCCAGCAGTGAAGCGGACAGGGGGTATAACACTGAAGCTTTCTTT.

In this sample, this clonotype turned up a few times. The rearrangement links TRBV7-2 to TRBJ2-7; D may be TRBD2 (7 bases). The CDR3 is made up of 17 amino acids. Germline CDR1 is SGHTA and CDR2 is FQGNSA. Trimming stripped 6 bases from V and 4 bases from J, with 25 bases between. CDR3 sequence reads: CASSWGLTAGLSYEQYF. CDR3 sequence (DNA): TGTGCCAGCAGTTGGGGGCTCACAGCGGGATTATCATACGAGCAGTACTTC. Variable domain in full (rest from reference TRBV7-2 and TRBJ2-7): GAGVSQSPSNKVTEKGKDVELRCDPISGHTALYWYRQSLGQGLEFLIYFQGNSAPDKSGLPSDRFSAERTGGSVSTLTIQRTQQEDSAVYLCASSWGLTAGLSYEQYFGPGTRLTVT.

This clonotype was observed once. The genes are TRBV2 and TRBJ1-2, with 10 positions matching TRBD1. Per germline, CDR1 SNHLY and CDR2 FYNNEI. Trimming took 5 bases from V and 2 from J; bases not matched to a gene: 14. CDR3 size: 18 residues. Here the CDR3 DNA reads TGTGCCAGCAGTTACTCTCCCCGACAGGGGGCGCCGAACTATGGCTACACCTTC. Protein sequence: CASSYSPRQGAPNYGYTF.

The gene calls are TRBV29-1 and TRBJ2-3; TRBD1 agrees at 9 bases. The V segment lost 7 bases and the J segment 2 bases; nucleotides outside the gene matches: 7. CDR1 and CDR2 from the germline V gene are SQVTM and ANQGSEA. This CDR3 region has 14 residues. CDR3 sequence: CSAPGQGSTDTQYF. CDR3 nucleotide sequence: TGCAGCGCCCCGGGACAGGGATCCACAGATACGCAGTATTTT.

There are many counts of this clonotype. The V and J genes are TRBV7-9 and TRBJ2-3, with 8 positions matching TRBD2. The germline V gene encodes CDR1 SEHNR and CDR2 FQNEAQ (reference sequence). CDR3 length: 15 residues. The J segment lost 2 bases and the V segment lost 6 bases, leaving 7 bases of the junction unmatched. The CDR3 is CASSLIAGSTDTQYF. The CDR3 coding sequence is TGTGCCAGCAGTTTGATAGCGGGGTCCACAGATACGCAGTATTTT.

This clonotype appeared a few times. This chain joins TRBV7-3 and TRBJ2-6; D perhaps matches TRBD1 (6 bases). CDR1 SGHTA and CDR2 FQGTGA come from the germline V gene. The CDR3 is made up of 18 amino acids. Trimming stripped 5 bases from V and 2 bases from J, with 19 bases between. CDR3 amino acids: CASSTQTGGETGANVLTF. As DNA, the CDR3 is TGTGCCAGCAGCACCCAGACAGGTGGGGAGACTGGGGCCAACGTCCTGACTTTC. Complete variable domain (other parts from reference TRBV7-3 and TRBJ2-6): GAGVSQTPSNKVTEKGKYVELRCDPISGHTALYWYRQSLGQGPEFLIYFQGTGAADDSGLPNDRFFAVRPEGSVSTLKIQRTERGDSAVYLCASSTQTGGETGANVLTFGAGSRLTVL.

The chain links TRBV20-1 to TRBJ1-6, with 9 positions matching TRBD1. The CDR3 sequence is 15 residues long. Germline CDR1 is DFQATT and CDR2 is SNEGSKA (reference sequence). V trimming: 6 bases; J trimming: 4 bases; junction bases outside the gene matches: 7. CDR3 sequence reads: CSARPGQGYNSPLHF. DNA for the CDR3: TGCAGTGCCCGACCGGGACAGGGATATAATTCACCCCTCCACTTT.

This clonotype was picked up many times. V usage is TRBV6-1 and J usage is TRBJ1-1, with D unclear. Germline values: CDR1 MNHNS, CDR2 SASEGT. The CDR3 contains 14 residues. V lost 7 bases, J lost 1 base, and 13 bases lay in between. The CDR3 here is CASTERHRNTEAFF. As DNA, the CDR3 is TGTGCCAGCACCGAACGCCACCGGAACACTGAAGCTTTCTTT.

V usage is TRBV24-1 and J usage is TRBJ2-2; D not certain. The V gene lost 4 bases and the J gene lost 3 bases, with 14 bases spanning the gap. CDR1 and CDR2 from the germline V gene are KGHDR and SFDVKD. The CDR3 consists of 16 residues. CDR3 in amino acids: CATSEPKVSHTGELFF. The DNA of the CDR3 is TGTGCCACCAGTGAGCCTAAAGTCAGCCACACCGGGGAGCTGTTTTTT.

This clonotype was counted ten times or more. The chain couples TRBV7-2 to TRBJ2-7, with 9 nucleotides matching TRBD1. Unmatched junction bases numbered 2, after V lost 1 base and J lost 4 bases. This CDR3 has 14 residues. Germline values: CDR1 SGHTA, CDR2 FQGNSA. CDR3 in DNA: TGTGCCAGCAGCTTAGGGGACAGGGTATACGAGCAGTACTTC. Translation gives CASSLGDRVYEQYF. The variable domain in full, completed from reference TRBV7-2 and TRBJ2-7, reads GAGVSQSPSNKVTEKGKDVELRCDPISGHTALYWYRQSLGQGLEFLIYFQGNSAPDKSGLPSDRFSAERTGGSVSTLTIQRTQQEDSAVYLCASSLGDRVYEQYFGPGTRLTVT.

The chain carries TRBV20-1 and TRBJ2-1; tentative D call: TRBD1 (6 bases). The CDR3 sequence is 13 residues long. The germline gives CDR1 DFQATT, CDR2 SNEGSKA (reference sequence). V shed 1 base and J shed 2 bases, with 6 bases lying between them. The CDR3 coding sequence is TGCAGTGCTAGAGGGGACACCTACAATGAGCAGTTCTTC. Protein sequence: CSARGDTYNEQFF.

V usage is TRBV24-1 and J usage is TRBJ2-4; unclear D gene. Per the germline V gene, CDR1 is KGHDR and CDR2 is SFDVKD. The CDR3 contains 14 residues. V was trimmed by 2 bases and J by 3 bases, leaving 7 bases between them. The CDR3 is CATSDSGSKNIQYF. CDR3 in DNA: TGTGCCACCAGTGATTCCGGCAGCAAAAACATTCAGTACTTC.

This clonotype was seen a few times. The chain recombines TRBV9 with TRBJ1-2; D not certain. V was clipped by 3 bases and J by 2 bases, with 5 bases between them. Germline CDR1 reads SGDLS; CDR2 reads YYNGEE. The CDR3 loop spans 12 amino acids. The CDR3: CASSARNYGYTF. The DNA for the CDR3 is TGTGCCAGCAGCGCCCGCAACTATGGCTACACCTTC.

The sample holds many counts of this clonotype. This chain joins TRBV2 and TRBJ2-3; no definite D call. This CDR3 has 14 amino acids. In germline, CDR1 is SNHLY, CDR2 FYNNEI. The V gene lost 2 bases and the J gene lost 2 bases, with 8 bases spanning the gap. CDR3 region: CASSERDDTDTQYF. As DNA, the CDR3 is TGTGCCAGCAGTGAACGTGACGACACAGATACGCAGTATTTT.

This clonotype has at least ten counts. The chain combines TRBV20-1 with TRBJ1-4; D remains unclear. The CDR3 consists of 11 residues. V was cut by 3 bases and J by 7 bases, with 6 bases left in between. Germline CDR1 is DFQATT and CDR2 is SNEGSKA (reference sequence). DNA for the CDR3: TGCAGTGCTAGGGCATTTGAAAAACTGTTTTTT. Protein sequence: CSARAFEKLFF.

Concerning this clonotype: This may come from a read error, since a much larger clone is one base off. V gene TRBV4-3 combines with J gene TRBJ1-1; 7 bases agree with TRBD1. Germline CDR1 is LGHNA and CDR2 is YSLEER. This CDR3 comprises 15 residues. V was clipped by 4 bases and J by 4 bases; unmatched bases: 9. The CDR3 reads CASSRTGTAATEAFF. The DNA of the CDR3 is TGCGCCAGCAGCCGAACCGGGACAGCCGCCACTGAAGCTTTCTTT.

This clonotype was seen a few times. This rearrangement joins TRBV12-3 or TRBV12-4 to TRBJ2-5; TRBD2 might be the D (6 bases). CDR3 length equals 15 residues. V gave up 6 bases and J gave up 0 bases, with 14 bases separating them. CDR3 loop: CASSWIRDYQETQYF. The CDR3 coding sequence is TGTGCCAGCAGCTGGATCCGGGACTACCAAGAGACCCAGTACTTC.

The table lists this clonotype with many counts. This chain connects TRBV27 to TRBJ2-1; D call uncertain. In germline, CDR1 is MNHEY, CDR2 SMNVEV (reference sequence). This CDR3 region has 14 residues. V was trimmed by 5 bases and J by 2 bases, leaving 10 bases between them. DNA for the CDR3: TGTGCCAGCAGTCTACAAGACACCTACAATGAGCAGTTCTTC. The encoded protein is CASSLQDTYNEQFF.

This clonotype has just a few counts. This chain connects TRBV5-1 to TRBJ2-5; 8 bases line up with TRBD2. CDR1 is SGHRS and CDR2 is YFSETQ in the germline V gene. Trimming took 6 bases from V and 1 from J; bases not matched to a gene: 5. This CDR3 is built from 14 residues. CDR3 nucleotides: TGCGCCAGCACCAATCGGGGGGGCCAAGAGACCCAGTACTTC. Its protein is CASTNRGGQETQYF. Full variable domain (outside the CDR3, taken from reference TRBV5-1 and TRBJ2-5): KAGVTQTPRYLIKTRGQQVTLSCSPISGHRSVSWYQQTPGQGLQFLFEYFSETQRNKGNFPGRFSGRQFSNSRSEMNVSTLELGDSALYLCASTNRGGQETQYFGPGTRLLVL.

This clonotype has at least ten counts. The CDR3 is CASSLLAGGETQYF. As DNA, the CDR3 is TGTGCCAGCAGTTTACTAGCGGGAGGAGAGACCCAGTACTTC. The rearrangement links TRBV27 to TRBJ2-5, with 11 nucleotides matching TRBD2. Per germline, CDR1 MNHEY and CDR2 SMNVEV (reference sequence). The ends lost 2 bases at V and 4 bases at J; junction bases unmatched: 0. This CDR3 is 14 amino acids long.

V and J are TRBV5-1 and TRBJ2-7; D could derive from TRBD1 or TRBD2 (6 bases each). V dropped 2 bases and J dropped 6 bases, with 18 bases sitting between them. The length of the CDR3 is 15 residues. Germline lookup yields CDR1 SGHRS and CDR2 YFSETQ. The CDR3 spells CASSLTGGAVFEQYF. The CDR3 DNA sequence: TGCGCCAGCAGCTTAACCGGGGGCGCCGTCTTCGAGCAGTACTTC.

This clonotype was observed many times. The chain joins TRBV6-1 to TRBJ2-3; D unclear. The CDR3 contains 15 residues. Trimming shortened V by 2 bases and J by 1 base, and 10 bases separated the two germline ends. The germline CDR1 and CDR2 sequences are MNHNS and SASEGT. The CDR3 DNA reads TGTGCCAGCAGTGAATGGTCAGGAGGCACAGATACGCAGTATTTT. Amino acids: CASSEWSGGTDTQYF.

The chain joins TRBV30 to TRBJ1-1; possibly TRBD1 for D (5 bases). The CDR3 length is 13 residues. The germline V and J ends were trimmed by 5 bases and 0 bases, with 10 bases remaining between them. Germline CDR1 is GTSNPN and CDR2 is SVGIG (reference sequence). CDR3 protein: CAWLGELNTEAFF. CDR3 bases: TGTGCCTGGCTGGGGGAGCTGAACACTGAAGCTTTCTTT.

V gene TRBV9 combines with J gene TRBJ2-3, with 10 bases fitting TRBD2. V lost 0 bases, J lost 6 bases, and 13 bases stayed unmatched. The germline V gene has CDR1 SGDLS and CDR2 YYNGEE. The CDR3 is 18 amino acids. The CDR3 DNA sequence: TGTGCCAGCAGCGTAGCCTTGGTTAGCGGGGGGCACACGGATACGCAGTATTTT. The encoded protein is CASSVALVSGGHTDTQYF. The variable domain in full, completed from reference TRBV9 and TRBJ2-3, reads DSGVTQTPKHLITATGQRVTLRCSPRSGDLSVYWYQQSLDQGLQFLIQYYNGEERAKGNILERFSAQQFPDLHSELNLSSLELGDSALYFCASSVALVSGGHTDTQYFGPGTRLTVL.

In this sample, this clonotype turned up a few times. The rearrangement links TRBV6-2 or TRBV6-3 to TRBJ1-1; D not resolved. Germline V CDR1 and CDR2: MNHEY, SVGEGT. V was pared by 5 bases and J by 5 bases, with 9 bases between. The CDR3 is made up of 12 amino acids. Here the CDR3 DNA reads TGTGCCAGCAGTGAGAGATGGACTGAAGCTTTCTTT. Translated, it gives CASSERWTEAFF.

This clonotype has a handful of counts. A much larger clonotype is one base distant, so this may be a read error. The chain employs TRBV6-5 and TRBJ2-1; TRBD1 matches 9 bases. The CDR3 consists of 15 residues. The V gene's germline CDR1 is MNHEY and CDR2 SVGAGI. The CDR3, as DNA: TGTGCCAGCAGTTACCGGGACAGGGCCTACAGTGAGCAGTTCTTC. It translates to CASSYRDRAYSEQFF.

This clonotype was detected many times. The rearrangement uses TRBV7-2 and TRBJ1-1; a weak D match, TRBD1 (5 bases). CDR3 length: 15 amino acids. From germline, CDR1 is SGHTA and CDR2 FQGNSA. The V gene lost 6 bases and the J gene lost 0 bases, with 14 bases spanning the gap. The CDR3 DNA sequence: TGTGCCAGCAGGATCCGGGGCCTCATGAACACTGAAGCTTTCTTT. This sequence encodes CASRIRGLMNTEAFF.